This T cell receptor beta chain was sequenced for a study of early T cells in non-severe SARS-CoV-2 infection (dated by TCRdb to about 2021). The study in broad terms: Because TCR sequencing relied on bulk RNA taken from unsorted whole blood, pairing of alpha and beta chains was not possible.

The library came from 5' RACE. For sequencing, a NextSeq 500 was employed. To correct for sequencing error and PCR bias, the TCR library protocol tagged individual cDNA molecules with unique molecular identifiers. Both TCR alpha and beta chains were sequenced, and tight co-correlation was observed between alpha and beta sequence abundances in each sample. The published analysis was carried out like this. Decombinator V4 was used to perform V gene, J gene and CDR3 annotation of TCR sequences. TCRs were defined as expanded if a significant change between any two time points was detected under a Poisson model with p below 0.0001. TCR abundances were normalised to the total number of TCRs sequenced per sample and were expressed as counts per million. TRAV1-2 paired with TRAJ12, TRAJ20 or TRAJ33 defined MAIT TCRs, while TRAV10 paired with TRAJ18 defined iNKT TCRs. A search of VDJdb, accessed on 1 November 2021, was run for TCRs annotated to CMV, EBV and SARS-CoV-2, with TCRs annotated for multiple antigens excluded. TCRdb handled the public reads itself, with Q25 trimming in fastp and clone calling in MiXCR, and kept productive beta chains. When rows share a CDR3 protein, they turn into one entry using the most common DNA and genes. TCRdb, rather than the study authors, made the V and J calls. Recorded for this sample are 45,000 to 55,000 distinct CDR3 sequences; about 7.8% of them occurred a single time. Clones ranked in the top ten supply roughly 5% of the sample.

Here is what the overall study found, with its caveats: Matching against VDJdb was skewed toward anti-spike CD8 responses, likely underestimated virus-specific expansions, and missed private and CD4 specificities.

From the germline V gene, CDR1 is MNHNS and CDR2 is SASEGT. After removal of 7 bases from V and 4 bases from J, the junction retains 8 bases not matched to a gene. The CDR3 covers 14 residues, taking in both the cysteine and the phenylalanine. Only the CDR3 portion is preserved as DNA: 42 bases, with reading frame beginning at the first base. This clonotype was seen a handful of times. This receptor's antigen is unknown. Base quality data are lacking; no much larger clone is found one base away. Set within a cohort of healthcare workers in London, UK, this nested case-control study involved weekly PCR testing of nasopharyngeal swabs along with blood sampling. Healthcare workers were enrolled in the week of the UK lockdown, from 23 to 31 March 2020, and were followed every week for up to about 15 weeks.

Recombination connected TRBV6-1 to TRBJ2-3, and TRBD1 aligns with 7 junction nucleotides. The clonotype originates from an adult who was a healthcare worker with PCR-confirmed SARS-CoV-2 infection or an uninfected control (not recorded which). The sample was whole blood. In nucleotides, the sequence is TGTGCCAGCATCGCCGACAGGGTTCCAGATACGCAGTATTTT. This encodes CASIADRVPDTQYF.